The TCR beta chain described here comes from a study of cytomegalovirus exposure and HLA in healthy donors. Study-level information: Most genotyped donors, 65% to 85% of roughly 400, had Caucasian-associated genetic ancestry.

Primers for the PCR totalled 60 Vbeta and 13 Jbeta. Repertoires were generated with immunoSEQ multiplex PCR, while TCRdb's copy carries only in-frame clones and drops some. The sample has more than 80,000 clones; roughly 80% are singletons. CDR3 size: 14 residues. Germline loops: CDR1 LNHNV, CDR2 YYDKDF (reference sequence). Trimming shortened V by 0 bases and J by 5 bases, and 11 bases separated the two germline ends. The study, taken as a whole, reports: Follow-up analysis later connected one missense variant in DCLRE1C with trimming of TCR beta V- and J-genes. About 90% or about 30% of the time was how often most TCR beta V segments were productive, according to an earlier analysis. Investigators reported over 150 TCR beta chains as tied to cytomegalovirus.

Of note for this clone: Its cognate antigen is unknown.

Sequenced: PBMCs. The TCR sequence derives from a man aged 35 to 55 in good health and CMV-seronegative. The chain employs TRBV15 and TRBJ2-7; D not resolved. This CDR3 is CATSRDPLFHEQYF. The CDR3 bases are TGTGCCACCAGCAGAGATCCTCTTTTCCACGAGCAGTACTTC.